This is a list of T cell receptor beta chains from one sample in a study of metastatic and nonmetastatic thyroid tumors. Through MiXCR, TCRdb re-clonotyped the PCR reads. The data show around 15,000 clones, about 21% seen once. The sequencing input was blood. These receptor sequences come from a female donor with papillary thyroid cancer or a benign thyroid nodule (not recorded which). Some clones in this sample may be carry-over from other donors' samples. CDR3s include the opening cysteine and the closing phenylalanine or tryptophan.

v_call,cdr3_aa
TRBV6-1,CASTFSVPSYNSPLHF
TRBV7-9,CASRDPGTGPYEQYF
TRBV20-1,CSAIPAEGDAETQYF
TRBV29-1,CSVEDLLAGAGEQYF
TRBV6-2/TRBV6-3,CASSQPVQDTQCF
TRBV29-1,CSVAGGEGYEQYF
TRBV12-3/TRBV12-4,CASSLGTDDQPQHF
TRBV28,CASSFRGQPNQPQHF
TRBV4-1,CASSKGLAGFTDTQYF
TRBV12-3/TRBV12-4,CASSLSQVMNTEAFF
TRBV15,CATSRGGPLNQPQHF
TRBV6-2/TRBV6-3,CASSSGTGRNQPQHF
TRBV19,CASSIQGLATEAFF
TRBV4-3,CASSQDSQVDFNTGELFF
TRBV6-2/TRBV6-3,CGSSYSEGFNTLELFF
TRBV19,CASSMVSEGANQPQHF
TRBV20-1,CSARDQYEQFF
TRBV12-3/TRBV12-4,CASSPTGDRNEQFF
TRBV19,CASSLVTNQPQHF
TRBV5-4,CASSADRGFEETQYF
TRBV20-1,CSASDGVSSYEQYF
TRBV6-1,CASSAQGPGNTIYF
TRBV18,CASSLGTGLGNEQFF
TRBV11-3,CASSLGLSGNQPQHF
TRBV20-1,CSAVGSGRPGDTQYF
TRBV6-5,CASSYAVFYGYTF
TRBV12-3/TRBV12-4,CASSLGTTDTQYF
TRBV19,CASSIGTSGRYEQYF
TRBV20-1,CSARDHGTASTDTQYF
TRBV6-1,CASSRTVQETQYF
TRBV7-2,CASSQEFSEDTQYF
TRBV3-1,CASSQAASLEPYEQYF
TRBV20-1,CSAISGGDDGYTF
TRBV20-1,CSARRQGAETQYF
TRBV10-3,CAISERQGANNEQFF
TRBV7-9,CASTSGSSYEQYF
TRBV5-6,CASSSTARDRPYEQFF
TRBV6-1,CASSEFRGLGYTF
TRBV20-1,CSAKLAGGPHTQYF
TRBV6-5,CASSTRSNLCGYTF
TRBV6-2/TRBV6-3,CASGGLRQGIDFF
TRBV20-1,CSARGAIQSGELFF
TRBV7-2,CASSLAHGLAARGTGELFF
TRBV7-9,CASSFMAGNYEQYF
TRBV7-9,CASSSTRASDEKLFF
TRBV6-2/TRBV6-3,CASSYSQGGETKYF
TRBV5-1,CASSREGQGGEKLFF
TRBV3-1,CASSQVRTSGRVTYEQYF